This record covers a single TCR beta chain. The data belong to a study of blood T cell repertoires in COVID-19. About the research overall: The origin of the acute and convalescent COVID-19 samples was the United States, Italy and Spain.

In germline, CDR1 is MNHEY, CDR2 SVGEGT. J lost 5 bases, V lost 6 bases, and 8 bases had no gene match. The CDR3 consists of 14 residues. Study processing details: Estimates of nucleated cell counts were drawn from the amplification of reference gene primers. Profiling relied on immunoSEQ multiplex PCR, and the TCRdb table lists in-frame clones only, not all of them. V and J calls and clone size are given by that table; D and trimming were obtained from the DNA. The sample has tens of thousands of clones; around nine tenths are singletons. This chain links TRBV6-2 or TRBV6-3 with TRBJ1-1; 8 bases agree with TRBD1. The material sequenced was peripheral blood. The TCR was taken from a human donor in a cohort sampled during active COVID-19. DNA of the CDR3: TGTGCCAGCAGCCTTCAGGGGGCGAGAACTGAAGCTTTCTTT. Translated, it gives CASSLQGARTEAFF.